The next 27 T cell receptor beta chains were all read from a single sample in a study of beta chain features in type 1 diabetes. Expressed TCRB transcripts were sequenced because the entire RNA isolate underwent reverse transcription. Data came from immunoSEQ multiplex PCR; TCRdb stores just in-frame clones and leaves some out. The repertoire holds around 500,000 clones, with about an eighth as singletons. The sequenced sample was naive CD4+ T cells from blood. The receptors originated from a woman under 30 in good health.

The V gene is TRBV7-8, the J gene TRBJ2-1, with D possibly matching TRBD1 (5 bases). The CDR3 is 16 amino acids. V was clipped by 0 bases and J by 4 bases, with 13 bases between them. Germline V gene sequence: CDR1 SGHVS, CDR2 FQNEAQ. DNA for the CDR3: TGTGCCAGCAGCTTAGCTCTACAGGTATCTTACAATGAGCAGTTCTTC. Translation gives CASSLALQVSYNEQFF.

This clone appeared a few times. V is TRBV4-2 and J is TRBJ1-2; D not resolved. Trimming shortened V by 4 bases and J by 2 bases, and 8 bases separated the two germline ends. Looked up from germline, CDR1 is LGHNA and CDR2 is YNFKEQ. The CDR3 has 13 residues. For the CDR3, the DNA is TGTGCCAGCAGCCGAGAGTCCAACTATGGCTACACCTTC. Encoded protein: CASSRESNYGYTF.

This clone occurred a few times. The chain employs TRBV14 and TRBJ1-1; D is uncertain. The V end lost 2 bases, the J end lost 2 bases, and 6 bases lay between the germline ends. The CDR3 is 13 amino acids. Per the germline V gene, CDR1 is SGHDN and CDR2 is FVKESK. Here the CDR3 DNA reads TGTGCCAGCAGCCAATACACAAACACTGAAGCTTTCTTT. It yields the protein CASSQYTNTEAFF. Combining the CDR3 with reference TRBV14 and TRBJ1-1 gives the whole variable domain EAGVTQFPSHSVIEKGQTVTLRCDPISGHDNLYWYRRVMGKEIKFLLHFVKESKQDESGMPNNRFLAERTGGTYSTLKVQPAELEDSGVYFCASSQYTNTEAFFGQGTRLTVV.

The chain uses TRBV2 and TRBJ2-7; the match to TRBD1 covers 7 bases. Germline CDR1 is SNHLY and CDR2 is FYNNEI. The CDR3 spans 15 residues. Trimming removed 6 bases from V and 0 bases from J; junction bases left unmatched: 8. The CDR3 nucleotides are TGTGCCAGCAGGAGAGAACAGGGGCTCTCCTACGAGCAGTACTTC. Residues: CASRREQGLSYEQYF.

This clone was detected a few times. The chain links TRBV2 to TRBJ2-3, with TRBD2 as a possible D gene (6 bases). CDR1 and CDR2 from the germline V gene are SNHLY and FYNNEI. CDR3 length: 18 residues. The V gene lost 6 bases and the J gene lost 2 bases, with 24 bases spanning the gap. The CDR3 DNA follows: TGTGCCAGCAGGGGTAGTCTTGTTCGACGGGGGTCCACAGATACGCAGTATTTT. Protein sequence: CASRGSLVRRGSTDTQYF.

This clone came up a few times. The CDR3 DNA is TGTGCCAGCAGCTTACAAAGGGTTCGGGGCGCCGGCGGCTACACCTTC. It codes for CASSLQRVRGAGGYTF. The rearrangement links TRBV7-8 to TRBJ1-2; maybe TRBD1 (5 bases). The CDR3 length is 16 residues. CDR1 is SGHVS, CDR2 FQNEAQ, per germline. Trimming shortened V by 2 bases and J by 8 bases, and 21 bases separated the two germline ends.

The CDR3 region is CASSLNSGVQFF. CDR3 nucleotides: TGCGCCAGCAGCTTAAACTCCGGGGTTCAGTTCTTC. This chain joins TRBV5-1 and TRBJ2-1; D possibly corresponds to TRBD2 (5 bases). Germline V CDR1 and CDR2: SGHRS, YFSETQ. Trimming removed 2 bases from V and 13 bases from J, with 13 bases in between. This CDR3 is 12 amino acids long. The full variable domain, rest sourced from reference TRBV5-1 and TRBJ2-1, is KAGVTQTPRYLIKTRGQQVTLSCSPISGHRSVSWYQQTPGQGLQFLFEYFSETQRNKGNFPGRFSGRQFSNSRSEMNVSTLELGDSALYLCASSLNSGVQFFGPGTRLTVL.

This clone was observed a few times. This rearrangement joins TRBV5-1 to TRBJ2-2, with 8 nucleotides matching TRBD1. The germline V gene encodes CDR1 SGHRS and CDR2 YFSETQ. This CDR3 is 15 amino acids long. The junction had 3 bases not matched to a gene; V was cut back by 5 bases and J by 0 bases. The CDR3 spells CASRSGGANTGELFF. Written as DNA, the CDR3 is TGCGCCAGCAGATCAGGGGGCGCGAACACCGGGGAGCTGTTTTTT.

This chain links TRBV20-1 with TRBJ2-1; D is possibly TRBD2 (5 bases). Trimming removed 4 bases at V and 10 bases at J, with 11 bases between. Germline lookup yields CDR1 DFQATT and CDR2 SNEGSKA (reference sequence). The CDR3 is made up of 11 amino acids. CDR3 protein: CSATQGGEQFF. The CDR3 nucleotides read TGCAGTGCTACGCAAGGCGGGGAGCAGTTCTTC.

V usage is TRBV5-1 and J usage is TRBJ2-3; D perhaps matches TRBD2 (6 bases). Germline CDR1 and CDR2: SGHRS and YFSETQ. Between the trimmed V and J ends, which lost 4 bases and 5 bases, there was a span of 14 bases. The CDR3 covers 14 residues. CDR3 sequence reads: CASSSRVGGDTQYF. In DNA, the CDR3 is TGCGCCAGCAGCAGCAGGGTGGGAGGAGATACGCAGTATTTT.

The rearrangement uses TRBV7-6 and TRBJ2-1; TRBD2 might be the D (5 bases). CDR3 length: 12 amino acids. CDR1 and CDR2 from the germline V gene are SGHVS and FNYEAQ. V lost 9 bases to trimming and J lost 7 bases, with 13 bases between them. CDR3 in amino acids: CASWGRGNEQFF. In DNA, the CDR3 is TGTGCCAGTTGGGGTCGAGGGAATGAGCAGTTCTTC.

This clone was counted a few times. The chain uses TRBV19 and TRBJ2-5; perhaps TRBD2 as D (5 bases). The CDR3 is 12 amino acids. V shed 6 bases and J shed 2 bases, with 7 bases lying between them. Per the germline V gene, CDR1 is LNHDA and CDR2 is SQIVND (reference sequence). CDR3 protein: CASRGEQETQYF. The CDR3 DNA is TGTGCCAGTAGGGGAGAACAAGAGACCCAGTACTTC.

The chain joins TRBV5-1 to TRBJ2-7, with no clear D. V was trimmed by 1 base and J by 3 bases, leaving 14 bases between them. The CDR3 consists of 15 residues. The germline V gene has CDR1 SGHRS and CDR2 YFSETQ. The CDR3 bases are TGCGCCAGCAGCTTGTCTGTGACGGAACGCTACGAGCAGTACTTC. This gives the protein CASSLSVTERYEQYF.

The V call is TRBV11-2, the J call TRBJ2-3; D is unresolved. The CDR3 is 13 amino acids. Germline CDR1 and CDR2: SGHAT and FQNNGV. The V end was cut by 3 bases, the J end by 2 bases, with 6 bases between. Written as DNA, the CDR3 is TGTGCCAGCAGCTTTTTCACCACAGATACGCAGTATTTT. Encoded protein: CASSFFTTDTQYF.

This clone was seen only a few times. At one end, the junction sequence differs from germline, possibly due to a read error. The CDR3 reads CASSLAEGEIEQFF. DNA of the CDR3: TGTGCTAGCAGCTTAGCGGAGGGGGAAATTGAGCAGTTCTTC. The chain carries TRBV7-7 and TRBJ2-1; either TRBD1 or TRBD2 may fit D (6 bases each). Germline CDR1 and CDR2: SSHAT and FNYEAQ (reference sequence). This CDR3 has 14 amino acids.

This sequence joins TRBV18 and TRBJ2-3; TRBD1 matches 7 bases. Germline trimming cut 5 bases from V and 1 base from J; bases unmatched to any gene: 6. CDR3 length: 15 amino acids. Germline CDR1 KGHSH, CDR2 LQKENI. The CDR3 reads CASSSPGTGTDTQYF. CDR3 coding DNA: TGTGCCAGCTCATCCCCCGGGACAGGCACAGATACGCAGTATTTT. Using reference TRBV18 and TRBJ2-3 for the parts outside the CDR3, the full variable domain is NAGVMQNPRHLVRRRGQEARLRCSPMKGHSHVYWYRQLPEEGLKFMVYLQKENIIDESGMPKERFSAEFPKEGPSILRIQQVVRGDSAAYFCASSSPGTGTDTQYFGPGTRLTVL.

Only a few counts were recorded for this clone. The J gene is TRBJ2-7, the V gene TRBV9; 9 bases match TRBD1. J lost 7 bases, V lost 4 bases, and 15 bases had no gene match. Germline values: CDR1 SGDLS, CDR2 YYNGEE. The CDR3 contains 16 residues. The CDR3 DNA follows: TGTGCCAGCAGCTTAAGTCCCAGGGACAGGGTTTATGAGCAGTACTTC. Translating it yields CASSLSPRDRVYEQYF.

As for this clone: One end of the junction is discordant with germline, which a read error may explain. V gene TRBV6-5 combines with J gene TRBJ2-7, with D perhaps given as TRBD1 or TRBD2 (6 bases each). The CDR3 contains 13 residues. Germline CDR1 MNHEY, CDR2 SVGAGI. In DNA, the CDR3 is TGTGCCAGCAGTCCTAGGGGGGAGACTACCGGCTGCTTC. It is translated as CASSPRGETTGCF.

This clone was seen only once. V is TRBV18 and J is TRBJ2-1; 12 positions match TRBD2. Trimming removed 5 bases from V and 1 base from J; junction bases left unmatched: 3. The CDR3 is 16 amino acids. Germline values: CDR1 KGHSH, CDR2 LQKENI. CDR3 coding DNA: TGTGCCAGCTCAACCCTAGCGGGAGGGTCCTACAATGAGCAGTTCTTC. Translating it yields CASSTLAGGSYNEQFF.

V and J are TRBV15 and TRBJ2-7, with 11 bases identical to TRBD2. CDR1 is LNHNV and CDR2 is YYDKDF in the germline V gene (reference sequence). Losses at the gene ends were 6 bases for V and 2 bases for J; bases not matched to a gene: 6. This CDR3 is 15 amino acids long. The CDR3 is CATRLAGGNTYEQYF. Written as DNA, the CDR3 is TGTGCCACCAGGCTAGCGGGAGGTAATACCTACGAGCAGTACTTC.

V and J are TRBV9 and TRBJ2-3, with unresolved D. The CDR3 consists of 12 residues. The germline V gene encodes CDR1 SGDLS and CDR2 YYNGEE. V lost 3 bases, J lost 5 bases, and 7 bases lay in between. The CDR3 nucleotides are TGTGCCAGCAGCGGCGGCGGAGATACGCAGTATTTT. It codes for CASSGGGDTQYF.

A few counts support this clone. The V gene is TRBV20-1, the J gene TRBJ2-7, with D tentatively TRBD1 (6 bases). Germline values: CDR1 DFQATT, CDR2 SNEGSKA (reference sequence). The CDR3 consists of 11 residues. V lost 5 bases and J lost 9, with 14 bases in between. The CDR3 region has the DNA TGCAGTGCTCGGACAGATGAGGGGCAGTACGTC. Its protein is CSARTDEGQYV.

There are a few counts of this clone. This chain uses TRBV5-1 with TRBJ2-1, with TRBD2 identical over 8 bases. This CDR3 comprises 15 residues. CDR1 and CDR2 (germline): SGHRS, YFSETQ. V shed 4 bases, J shed 9 bases, and the junction held 12 bases outside the gene matches. Written as DNA, the CDR3 is TGCGCCAGCAGCCCGCGGGGTAGCGGGAAGGGTGAGCAGTTCTTC. Amino acids: CASSPRGSGKGEQFF.

V is TRBV7-9 and J is TRBJ2-3; no definite D call. Trimming cost V 6 bases and J 4 bases, with 11 bases left between them. CDR3 size: 13 residues. Germline-derived CDR1 and CDR2 are SEHNR and FQNEAQ (reference sequence). The CDR3 DNA reads TGTGCCAGCAGGATGGTCCGCGCAGATACGCAGTATTTT. Amino acid sequence: CASRMVRADTQYF.

The sample holds a few counts of this clone. Other DNA sequences of this sample code for an identical CDR3. The rearrangement links TRBV29-1 to TRBJ2-2; the D is unclear. Between the trimmed V and J ends, which lost 4 bases and 6 bases, there was a span of 12 bases. The germline V gene encodes CDR1 SQVTM and CDR2 ANQGSEA. This CDR3 has 13 amino acids. Here the CDR3 DNA reads TGCAGCGTTGGGTCCCTGAGCCCCGGGGAGCTGTTTTTT. This sequence encodes CSVGSLSPGELFF.

The gene calls are TRBV7-9 and TRBJ1-6; 8 nucleotides agree with TRBD1. CDR1 and CDR2 (germline): SEHNR, FQNEAQ (reference sequence). The CDR3 loop spans 16 amino acids. V was clipped by 1 base and J by 10 bases; unmatched bases: 9. The CDR3 region is CASSLGDTGGNSPLHF. CDR3 bases: TGTGCCAGCAGCTTAGGCGATACAGGGGGTAACTCACCCCTCCACTTT. The full variable domain, its missing parts supplied by reference TRBV7-9 and TRBJ1-6, is DTGVSQNPRHKITKRGQNVTFRCDPISEHNRLYWYRQTLGQGPEFLTYFQNEAQLEKSRLLSDRFSAERPKGSFSTLEIQRTEQGDSAMYLCASSLGDTGGNSPLHFGNGTRLTVT.

CDR3 protein: CASVFRTYHNEQFF. The DNA of the CDR3 is TGTGCCTCCGTTTTCCGGACTTATCACAATGAGCAGTTCTTC. This chain links TRBV15 with TRBJ2-1, with a tentative D call TRBD2 (5 bases). With 11 bases removed from V and 5 bases from J, the gap between germline ends came to 19 bases. The CDR3 extends over 14 amino acids. The germline V gene has CDR1 LNHNV and CDR2 YYDKDF (reference sequence).